This is a list of T cell receptor beta chains from one sample in a study of spatial heterogeneity in lung cancer. MiXCR, run by TCRdb on the 5' RACE reads, gives a single entry per CDR3 protein. The sample lists more than 95,000 distinct CDR3 sequences, roughly an eighth seen once, with approximately 15% in the top ten. Sequencing used PBMCs, obtained at follow-up. The receptors stem from a male donor with early-stage non-small cell lung cancer. The CDR3 runs from the conserved cysteine through the conserved F or W. The D gene is left open where the match is weak. Size values are once, few and many counts, or a class for expanded clones, and some rows have none.

TRBV18	.	.	TRBJ2-3	CASSLNGGPDTQYF	TGTGCCAGCTCACTAAACGGGGGGCCAGATACGCAGTATTTT
TRBV27	many	TRBD2	TRBJ2-3	CASSRPGGLSTDTQYF	TGTGCCAGCAGCCGCCCGGGGGGGTTGAGCACAGATACGCAGTATTTT
TRBV18	many	TRBD1	TRBJ2-7	CASSPRASGQGVNEQYF	TGTGCCAGCTCACCACGGGCGTCCGGACAGGGGGTGAACGAGCAGTACTTC
TRBV4-1	.	.	TRBJ1-3	CASSHPLQEPGSGNTIYF	TGCGCCAGCAGCCATCCACTACAGGAGCCGGGCTCTGGAAACACCATATATTTT
TRBV14	few	.	TRBJ2-6	CASSQGKEIVLTF	TGTGCCAGCAGCCAAGGGAAGGAAATCGTCCTGACTTTC
TRBV29-1	many	.	TRBJ2-7	CSVGTASSYEQYF	TGCAGCGTGGGGACGGCGTCATCCTACGAGCAGTACTTC
TRBV18	.	.	TRBJ1-5	CASSGQSDQPQHF	TGTGCCAGCTCAGGACAGTCTGATCAGCCCCAGCATTTT
TRBV29-1	few	.	TRBJ2-2	CSVVGHTGTSGELFF	TGCAGCGTTGTTGGGCATACGGGAACATCCGGGGAGCTGTTTTTT
TRBV24-1	few	.	TRBJ2-3	CATSEPATGNADTQYF	TGTGCCACCAGTGAGCCCGCCACAGGGAACGCAGATACGCAGTATTTT
TRBV15	few	TRBD1	TRBJ2-7	CATSRTTGGSYEQYF	TGTGCCACCAGCAGGACGACAGGGGGCTCCTACGAGCAGTACTTC
TRBV2	few	.	TRBJ2-7	CASSEARGGTEQYF	TGTGCCAGCAGTGAAGCGAGGGGGGGGACCGAGCAGTACTTC
TRBV5-5	.	TRBD1	TRBJ1-2	CASSFNADRAGYTF	TGTGCCAGCAGCTTCAACGCTGACAGGGCGGGCTACACCTTC
TRBV4-3	few	TRBD1	TRBJ2-5	CASSQSRTGGGTQYF	TGCGCCAGCAGCCAATCCCGGACAGGGGGGGGGACCCAGTACTTC
TRBV29-1	many	TRBD1	TRBJ1-3	CSVGTGGPGNTIYF	TGCAGCGTTGGGACAGGGGGCCCTGGAAACACCATATATTTT
TRBV5-1	.	TRBD1	TRBJ2-7	CASSLTGGRDEQYF	TGCGCCAGCAGCTTGACAGGGGGCCGGGACGAGCAGTACTTC
TRBV7-9	many	.	TRBJ2-3	CASSTDGGTDTQYF	TGTGCCAGCAGTACTGACGGGGGCACAGATACGCAGTATTTT
TRBV7-3	once	.	TRBJ2-1	CASSPYRNLGEQFF	TGTGCCAGCAGCCCCTACCGAAACCTGGGTGAGCAGTTCTTC
TRBV7-9	.	TRBD1	TRBJ2-7	CASSTLGQGGYEQYF	TGTGCCAGCAGCACTCTGGGACAGGGCGGCTACGAGCAGTACTTC
TRBV6-5	once	TRBD1	TRBJ1-2	CASSYQQGNYGYTF	TGTGCCAGCAGTTACCAACAGGGGAACTATGGCTACACCTTC
TRBV3-1	few	.	TRBJ1-5	CASSPTVSRQPQHF	TGTGCCAGCAGCCCGACAGTATCGCGTCAGCCCCAGCATTTT
TRBV27	many	.	TRBJ2-1	CASRLVDDNEQFF	TGTGCCAGCAGACTAGTTGATGACAATGAGCAGTTCTTC
TRBV20-1	few	.	TRBJ2-7	CSARSSVGLSYEQYF	TGCAGTGCTAGATCCTCCGTCGGCCTATCCTACGAGCAGTACTTC
TRBV6-4	few	.	TRBJ2-1	CASSEEGWQPYNEQFF	TGTGCCAGCAGTGAGGAAGGGTGGCAGCCGTACAATGAGCAGTTCTTC
TRBV10-3	many	.	TRBJ1-3	CAISNPTGNTIYF	TGTGCCATCAGCAACCCTACGGGAAACACCATATATTTT
TRBV18	few	TRBD1	TRBJ2-1	CASSPPGTDNEQFF	TGTGCCAGCTCACCTCCCGGGACAGACAATGAGCAGTTCTTC
TRBV11-3	.	TRBD2	TRBJ2-3	CASSFSGGRGTDTQYF	TGTGCCAGCAGCTTTAGCGGGGGACGGGGCACAGATACGCAGTATTTT
TRBV20-1	few	TRBD2	TRBJ2-3	CSAGGLDLPGDTQYF	TGCAGTGCAGGAGGACTAGACCTTCCCGGAGATACGCAGTATTTT
TRBV5-5	many	TRBD1	TRBJ1-1	CASSRGQGAVSTEAFF	TGTGCCAGCAGCCGAGGACAGGGGGCGGTAAGCACTGAAGCTTTCTTT
TRBV12-3/TRBV12-4	few	TRBD1	TRBJ2-7	CASSPGTGVTYEQYF	TGTGCCAGCAGCCCCGGGACAGGGGTAACCTACGAGCAGTACTTC
TRBV12-3/TRBV12-4	.	TRBD1	TRBJ1-5	CASSRTGVNSNQPQHF	TGTGCCAGCAGTCGGACAGGGGTAAATAGCAATCAGCCCCAGCATTTT
TRBV5-1	.	.	TRBJ2-2	CASRENLNTGELFF	TGCGCCAGCAGGGAAAACCTGAACACCGGGGAGCTGTTTTTT
TRBV12-3/TRBV12-4	.	TRBD1	TRBJ1-2	CASKRDRGPGYTF	TGTGCCAGCAAGAGGGACAGGGGGCCTGGCTACACCTTC
TRBV28	few	TRBD1	TRBJ2-2	CASSPIGTGTTGELFF	TGTGCCAGCAGTCCTATTGGGACAGGGACCACCGGGGAGCTGTTTTTT
TRBV7-2	.	.	TRBJ2-2	CASSLEASAPGELFF	TGTGCCAGCAGCTTAGAAGCTAGCGCGCCCGGGGAGCTGTTTTTT
TRBV18	few	TRBD2	TRBJ2-3	CASSPQTSGGHTQYF	TGTGCCAGCTCACCACAGACTAGCGGGGGTCATACGCAGTATTTT
TRBV5-1	many	.	TRBJ1-2	CASSLGTRNYGYTF	TGCGCCAGCAGCTTGGGGACTCGTAACTATGGCTACACCTTC
TRBV24-1	few	.	TRBJ2-3	CATSDEGNTQYF	TGTGCCACCAGTGATGAGGGGAATACGCAGTATTTT
TRBV24-1	many	.	TRBJ2-3	CATSDFAGAPKQYF	TGTGCCACCAGTGATTTTGCGGGGGCTCCGAAACAGTATTTT
TRBV4-3	.	TRBD1	TRBJ1-2	CASSQAVPGDRVNYGYTF	TGCGCCAGCAGCCAGGCGGTACCTGGGGACAGGGTGAACTATGGCTACACCTTC
TRBV10-3	few	.	TRBJ2-5	CASRGGGETQYF	TGTGCCAGCAGGGGAGGTGGCGAGACCCAGTACTTC
TRBV28	.	.	TRBJ1-2	CASSLYVGVGYTF	TGTGCCAGCAGTTTATACGTAGGGGTCGGCTACACCTTC
TRBV11-2	.	TRBD1	TRBJ2-3	CASSSYRGPLTDTQYF	TGTGCCAGCAGCTCCTACAGGGGGCCCCTAACAGATACGCAGTATTTT
TRBV5-1	.	.	TRBJ2-2	CASSSRDTNTGELFF	TGCGCCAGCAGCTCCCGGGACACCAACACCGGGGAGCTGTTTTTT
TRBV18	few	TRBD2	TRBJ2-7	CASSRTSGSSYEQYF	TGTGCCAGCTCACGGACTAGCGGGAGCTCCTACGAGCAGTACTTC
TRBV5-1	few	.	TRBJ2-7	CASSLGGTVSYEQYF	TGCGCCAGCAGCTTAGGAGGGACAGTTTCCTACGAGCAGTACTTC